This record looks at one T cell receptor beta chain sequence and its context. This entry comes from a study of CD4 and CD8 cells across lung adenocarcinoma regions. The V gene lost 7 bases and the J gene lost 0 bases, with 34 bases spanning the gap. Looked up from germline, CDR1 is MRHNA and CDR2 is SNTAGT. The length of the CDR3 is 21 residues. The patients had localized lung adenocarcinoma, a non-small cell subtype. One entry per CDR3 protein, called by TCRdb with MiXCR from the PCR reads. The data show around 27,000 distinct CDR3 sequences, with approximately 50% seen just once and about half held by the top ten.

The sequencing sample was made of CD8+ T cells from the center of a lung tumor. The chain uses TRBV6-4 and TRBJ2-7; D is perhaps TRBD1 (7 bases). The sequence was collected from a male donor with lung adenocarcinoma. The CD4 and CD8 labels of this study may be unreliable. CDR3 sequence (DNA): TGTGCCAGCATAATCGGTGGGGGTTTACCTTACTACAGGGGACTCTCCTACGAGCAGTACTTC. Encoded protein: CASIIGGGLPYYRGLSYEQYF.